The 18 T cell receptor beta chains presented below share a single source sample, sequenced in a study of shared clonotypes between healthy human individuals. The naive CD8 population came from CD45RO-negative cells selected for CCR7, without terminally differentiated effector memory CD45RA+ cells. Clones were read by immunoSEQ multiplex PCR, and TCRdb kept only the in-frame ones, dropping some. This sample carries around 2,000,000 clones, roughly 94% of them seen once, and the ten largest clones take 0.9% to 1.5%. The sequencing sample was made of naive CD8+ T cells sorted from blood. These receptors all come from a man between 18 and 29 years old in good health.

The CDR3 is CSVIPRDGAYEQYF. CDR3 DNA sequence: TGCAGCGTTATACCTCGGGACGGAGCCTACGAGCAGTACTTC. The rearrangement joins TRBV29-1 to TRBJ2-7; D assignment may be TRBD1 or TRBD2 (5 bases each). Trimming took off 5 bases at V and 2 bases at J, with 16 bases between the two ends. The germline CDR1 and CDR2 sequences are SQVTM and ANQGSEA. CDR3 length equals 14 residues.

Here the CDR3 reads CASSLKMGSSYEQYF. In DNA, the CDR3 is TGTGCCAGCAGCTTAAAGATGGGCAGCTCCTACGAGCAGTACTTC. This chain links TRBV7-2 with TRBJ2-7; D is unresolved. The germline gives CDR1 SGHTA, CDR2 FQGNSA. This CDR3 has 15 residues. Trimming stripped 2 bases from V and 0 bases from J, with 11 bases between.

V is TRBV25-1 and J is TRBJ1-1, with 8 bases lining up with TRBD1. CDR3 length: 15 amino acids. V dropped 1 base and J dropped 1; count of bases not matched to a gene: 2. Per the germline V gene, CDR1 is MGHDK and CDR2 is SYGVNS. This CDR3 is CASSELDRANTEAFF. CDR3 DNA sequence: TGTGCCAGCAGTGAATTGGACAGGGCGAACACTGAAGCTTTCTTT.

This sequence joins TRBV29-1 and TRBJ2-1, with 10 bases that match TRBD2. Trimming took 7 bases from V and 10 from J; bases not matched to a gene: 13. The germline gives CDR1 SQVTM, CDR2 ANQGSEA. The CDR3 is 14 amino acids. The CDR3 nucleotides read TGCAGCGCCGCCGGGACTAGCGCCAGTGGGGAGCAGTTCTTC. Amino acids: CSAAGTSASGEQFF.

The rearrangement links TRBV5-5 to TRBJ1-4; D is unclear. The germline V gene encodes CDR1 SGHKS and CDR2 YYEKEE (reference sequence). The V and J ends lost 0 bases and 12 bases respectively, with 15 bases between them. This CDR3 is 14 amino acids long. The CDR3 spells CASSLAPESRELFF. CDR3 DNA: TGTGCCAGCAGCTTGGCTCCAGAGTCGAGGGAACTGTTTTTT.

The chain employs TRBV6-5 and TRBJ2-1; D possibly uses TRBD1 or TRBD2 (5 bases each). V dropped 2 bases and J dropped 8 bases, with 13 bases sitting between them. The CDR3 loop spans 14 amino acids. Germline V gives CDR1 MNHEY, CDR2 SVGAGI. CDR3 amino acids: CASSYGAGTDEQFF. The CDR3 DNA reads as TGTGCCAGCAGTTACGGGGCAGGGACCGATGAGCAGTTCTTC.

About this clone: An end of the junction does not agree with germline; a read error may underlie this. The chain uses TRBV2 and TRBJ2-1; D gene uncertain. This CDR3 region has 15 residues. CDR1 and CDR2 (germline): SNHLY, FYNNEI. The CDR3 DNA sequence: TGTGCCAGCAGGGAAGCAGGAGTATCCTACAATGAGCAGTTCTTC. This codes for CASREAGVSYNEQFF.

This chain links TRBV4-1 with TRBJ2-2; D gene uncertain. CDR1 and CDR2 from the germline V gene are MGHRA and YSYEKL. Trimming removed 3 bases at V and 0 bases at J, with 17 bases between. This CDR3 is 18 amino acids long. CDR3 DNA sequence: TGCGCCAGCAGCCATCTCGTCGGGCCTTACTCGAACACCGGGGAGCTGTTTTTT. The encoded protein is CASSHLVGPYSNTGELFF.

This clone has only one observation. V usage is TRBV30 and J usage is TRBJ2-3; D might be TRBD2 (6 bases). Germline CDR1 reads GTSNPN; CDR2 reads SVGIG (reference sequence). The CDR3 runs to 15 residues. The germline V and J ends were trimmed by 2 bases and 3 bases, with 15 bases remaining between them. This CDR3 reads CAWSRVGGGTDTQYF. The CDR3 DNA sequence: TGTGCCTGGAGTCGGGTTGGAGGAGGGACAGATACGCAGTATTTT.

The CDR3 coding sequence is TGTGCCAGCAGTCTGACTAGCGGGGGGGCCAATCTCCAGTACTTC. Its protein product is CASSLTSGGANLQYF. The genes are TRBV27 and TRBJ2-5; 14 positions match TRBD2. This CDR3 contains 15 residues. CDR1 is MNHEY and CDR2 is SMNVEV in the germline V gene (reference sequence). V lost 5 bases, J lost 10 bases, and 9 bases stayed unmatched.

This clone was observed a handful of times. The chain combines TRBV5-1 with TRBJ2-1; no firm D call. Per the germline V gene, CDR1 is SGHRS and CDR2 is YFSETQ. The CDR3 extends over 14 amino acids. Deletions cut 0 bases from V and 6 bases from J, with 10 bases between. CDR3 nucleotide sequence: TGCGCCAGCAGCTTGGCCAGCCCGGCCAATGAGCAGTTCTTC. Its protein is CASSLASPANEQFF.

The chain employs TRBV7-9 and TRBJ2-2; D is tentatively TRBD1 or TRBD2 (5 bases each). Trimming took 1 base from V and 17 from J, leaving 14 bases between them. The CDR3 has 12 residues. CDR1 is SEHNR, CDR2 FQNEAQ, per germline (reference sequence). The CDR3 DNA reads as TGTGCCAGCAGCTTAGGGGGCTGGGACCAATTTTTT. It specifies CASSLGGWDQFF. The whole variable domain, filled in from reference TRBV7-9 and TRBJ2-2, reads DTGVSQNPRHKITKRGQNVTFRCDPISEHNRLYWYRQTLGQGPEFLTYFQNEAQLEKSRLLSDRFSAERPKGSFSTLEIQRTEQGDSAMYLCASSLGGWDQFFGEGSRLTVL.

In the case of this clone: Other nucleotide sequences in the sample specify the same CDR3. The chain combines TRBV27 with TRBJ1-1; possible D gene TRBD1, 6 bases. The CDR3 covers 12 residues. In germline, CDR1 is MNHEY, CDR2 SMNVEV (reference sequence). Trimming shortened V by 4 bases and J by 5 bases, and 8 bases separated the two germline ends. The CDR3 region is CASSSTGTEAFF. The DNA of the CDR3 is TGTGCCAGCAGTTCGACAGGAACTGAAGCTTTCTTT.

This chain joins TRBV13 and TRBJ2-7, with D maybe TRBD1 (5 bases). V gave up 7 bases and J gave up 0 bases, with 10 bases separating them. The CDR3 is 13 amino acids. Germline V gene lookup returns CDR1 PRHDT and CDR2 FYEKMQ (reference sequence). CDR3 DNA sequence: TGTGCCAGCACTTGGGGCGGCTCCTACGAGCAGTACTTC. Its protein is CASTWGGSYEQYF.

This rearrangement joins TRBV5-6 to TRBJ1-1; D may be TRBD1 (6 bases). Trimming removed 3 bases at V and 0 bases at J, with 12 bases between. The V gene's germline CDR1 is SGHDT and CDR2 YYEEEE. CDR3 size: 15 residues. This chain's CDR3 is CASSSQGLLNTEAFF. DNA for the CDR3: TGTGCCAGCAGCTCACAGGGTTTGTTGAACACTGAAGCTTTCTTT.

The V gene is TRBV5-4, the J gene TRBJ2-7, with 8 bases that match TRBD1. V lost 3 bases, J lost 5 bases, and 10 bases stayed unmatched. This CDR3 contains 15 residues. In germline, CDR1 is SGHNT, CDR2 YYREEE (reference sequence). The CDR3 DNA reads TGTGCCAGCAGCTGGATGGACAGGGCTGGCGACGAGCAGTACTTC. Amino acids: CASSWMDRAGDEQYF.

The chain links TRBV6-5 to TRBJ2-3, with D tentatively TRBD2 (7 bases). The CDR3 spans 13 residues. Trimming left V 2 bases short and J 9 bases short, with 12 bases between. Per germline, CDR1 MNHEY and CDR2 SVGAGI. The DNA of the CDR3 is TGTGCCAGCAGTTACACTGGGGGGGCAACGCAGTATTTT. Protein: CASSYTGGATQYF.

The chain carries TRBV4-3 and TRBJ2-1; the match to TRBD2 covers 9 bases. From germline, CDR1 is LGHNA and CDR2 YSLEER. J was trimmed by 3 bases and V by 0 bases; bases with no gene match: 6. The CDR3 spans 17 residues. The CDR3 DNA reads as TGCGCCAGCAGCCAAGATTGGACTAGCGAAGACTACAATGAGCAGTTCTTC. Its protein is CASSQDWTSEDYNEQFF.